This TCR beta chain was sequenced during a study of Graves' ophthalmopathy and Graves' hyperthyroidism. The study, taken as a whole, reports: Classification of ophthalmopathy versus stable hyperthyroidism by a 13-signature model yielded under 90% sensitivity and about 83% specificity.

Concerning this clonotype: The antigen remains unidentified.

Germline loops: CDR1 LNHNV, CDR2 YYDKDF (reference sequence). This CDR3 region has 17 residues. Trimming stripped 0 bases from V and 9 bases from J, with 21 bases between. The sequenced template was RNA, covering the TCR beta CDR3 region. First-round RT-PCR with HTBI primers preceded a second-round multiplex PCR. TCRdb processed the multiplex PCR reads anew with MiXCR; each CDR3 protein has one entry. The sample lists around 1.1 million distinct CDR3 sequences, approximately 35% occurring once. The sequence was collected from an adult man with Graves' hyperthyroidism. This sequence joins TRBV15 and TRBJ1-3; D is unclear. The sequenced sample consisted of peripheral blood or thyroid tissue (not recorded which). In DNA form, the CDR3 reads TGTGCCACCAGCAGAGATGTCCCGAACACCGGGGAGCGCACCATATATTTT. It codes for CATSRDVPNTGERTIYF.